This T cell receptor beta chain was profiled in a study of blood T cell repertoires in COVID-19. Background on the study: The study drew acute and convalescent COVID-19 samples from the United States, Italy and Spain. Sources were T cells, B-cell-depleted T cells, or PBMCs; the material itself was cDNA or gDNA.

Germline V gives CDR1 SGDLS, CDR2 YYNGEE. The CDR3 has 14 residues. V was trimmed by 0 bases and J by 7 bases, leaving 10 bases between them. How the authors handled the data: Nucleated cell number was recorded as an estimate derived from reference gene primer amplification. Sequencing used immunoSEQ multiplex PCR; TCRdb keeps in-frame clones, though not all of them. For V, J and clone size, that table is used; D and trimming come from the DNA. The data show around 99,000 clones, around 83% seen once. V is TRBV9 and J is TRBJ1-4, with D tentatively TRBD1 (5 bases). The sequence was collected from a woman aged 80 or older with active or convalescent COVID-19. Sequencing was performed on peripheral blood. Written as DNA, the CDR3 is TGTGCCAGCAGCGTAGGGGGCCAAGGTGAAAAACTGTTTTTT. Translating gives CASSVGGQGEKLFF.